This paragraph reports one T cell receptor (beta chain). The data originate from a study of blood T cell repertoires in COVID-19. Germline CDR1 reads SGHNT; CDR2 reads YYREEE (reference sequence). The CDR3 is 16 residues long. V gave up 5 bases and J gave up 1 base; unmatched junction bases: 12. Sequenced by immunoSEQ multiplex PCR; TCRdb stores in-frame clones only, minus some. The sample lists 200,000 or so clones; 70% to 90% were seen once. The chain carries TRBV5-4 and TRBJ2-7, with 7 positions matching TRBD1. What was sequenced was PBMCs or T cells enriched from blood (not recorded which). The source is a woman aged 40-49 years with acute COVID-19. CDR3 in amino acids: CASSRQGPISSYEQYF. The CDR3 DNA reads as TGTGCCAGCAGTCGACAGGGTCCAATATCATCCTACGAGCAGTACTTC.